This entry describes one T cell receptor (beta chain). Antigen unknown. The CDR3 sequence is 15 residues long. The V segment lost 6 bases and the J segment 2 bases; nucleotides outside the gene matches: 5. Germline assignment: CDR1 MNHEY and CDR2 SVGAGI. This entry comes from a study of post-analysis software for immune sequencing data. General study results and limits: The five TRBV segments detected at higher frequency in patients than in controls included TRBV5-6, TRBV5-1 and TRBV20-1.

Incorporated into the TCR beta cDNA libraries were unique molecular identifiers, which served to reduce PCR and sequencing biases. MiXCR was run by TCRdb on the PCR reads, yielding one entry per CDR3 protein. This table has about 540,000 distinct CDR3 sequences, roughly 34% appearing once. The chain employs TRBV6-5 and TRBJ1-5; 9 bases match TRBD1. The receptor was isolated from a girl younger than 18 with multiple sclerosis. The specimen was blood. CDR3 DNA: TGTGCCAGCAGCACAGGGGGCCGAGGCAATCAGCCCCAGCATTTT. This translates into CASSTGGRGNQPQHF.